This note documents a single T cell receptor (beta chain) sequence. The CDR3 is made up of 14 amino acids. V was shortened by 5 bases and J by 5 bases, with 13 bases between the two germline ends. Germline CDR1 SGHAT, CDR2 FQNNGV. Using immunoSEQ multiplex PCR, the repertoire was profiled, and TCRdb retains in-frame clones only, with some absent. The sample yields around 530,000 clones, roughly four fifths seen once. The sample belongs to a study of shared clonotypes between healthy human individuals. As for the study in general: A couple of women and three men aged 18 to 49 served as donors.

The sample taken for sequencing was PBMCs. The receptor was isolated from a woman in her thirties or forties in good health. Some clones in this sample may be carry-over from other donors' samples. V is TRBV11-2 and J is TRBJ1-5; no reliable D call. The CDR3 DNA follows: TGTGCCAGCAGCCCCCGGGGAGCATATCAGCCCCAGCATTTT. Amino acids: CASSPRGAYQPQHF.